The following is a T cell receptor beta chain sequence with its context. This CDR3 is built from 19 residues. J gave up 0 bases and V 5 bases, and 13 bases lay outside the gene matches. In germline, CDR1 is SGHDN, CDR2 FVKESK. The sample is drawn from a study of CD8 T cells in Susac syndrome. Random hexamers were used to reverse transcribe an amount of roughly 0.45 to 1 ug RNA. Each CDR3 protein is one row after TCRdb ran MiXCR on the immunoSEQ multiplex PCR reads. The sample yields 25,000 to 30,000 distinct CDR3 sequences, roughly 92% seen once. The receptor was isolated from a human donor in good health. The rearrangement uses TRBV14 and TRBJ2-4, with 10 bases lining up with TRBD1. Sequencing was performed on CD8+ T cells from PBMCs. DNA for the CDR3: TGTGCCAGCAGCGGCCGGGACAGGGGAAGAGTGGGAGCCAAAAACATTCAGTACTTC. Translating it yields CASSGRDRGRVGAKNIQYF.